The 27 T cell receptor beta chains reported below all come from one sample, sequenced in a study of identical twins listed by TCRdb under 2016. Library preparation used 5' RACE. The listed sequencing device is Illumina HiSeq 2000. TCRdb trimmed the raw reads at Q25, called clones with MiXCR and kept productive beta chains. Every CDR3 protein is listed once, alongside the most common genes and DNA of its rows. Counted in this sample were roughly 690,000 distinct CDR3 sequences; approximately 22% of them appeared once. Roughly 4% of the sample is held by the ten biggest clonotypes. These data also formed part of another study, on T cells expressing NK-cell markers.

What was sequenced was PBMCs. The receptors were gathered from a woman aged 18-29 years in good health.

This chain connects TRBV4-3 to TRBJ2-7, with D perhaps TRBD2 (7 bases). CDR1 and CDR2 (germline): LGHNA, YSLEER. Trimming pared 4 bases from V and 5 bases from J, leaving 21 bases between. The CDR3 has 16 amino acids. CDR3 sequence (DNA): TGCGCCAGCAGCCTACGCGGGCGGGGGCGGATTAACGAGCAGTACTTC. Amino acids: CASSLRGRGRINEQYF.

The rearrangement joins TRBV20-1 to TRBJ2-3; no firm D call. From germline, CDR1 is DFQATT and CDR2 SNEGSKA (reference sequence). The V and J ends lost 1 base and 2 bases respectively, with 13 bases between them. The CDR3 length is 15 residues. This chain's CDR3 is CSARVSRAPTDTQYF. The CDR3 bases are TGCAGTGCTAGAGTCTCTCGGGCCCCCACAGATACGCAGTATTTT.

This chain connects TRBV7-8 to TRBJ2-7; D is possibly TRBD1 (7 bases). Trimming took 5 bases from V and 5 from J, leaving 19 bases between them. In germline, CDR1 is SGHVS, CDR2 FQNEAQ. This CDR3 spans 15 amino acids. In DNA, the CDR3 is TGTGCCAGCAGCGTATACAGGGGAGGAGGCAACGAGCAGTACTTC. Translating gives CASSVYRGGGNEQYF.

This clonotype was picked up a small number of times. The chain joins TRBV29-1 to TRBJ1-1, with 8 bases identical to TRBD1. The V gene end was trimmed by 3 bases and the J gene end by 3 bases; junction bases not matched to a gene: 6. The CDR3 is 14 amino acids. Looked up from germline, CDR1 is SQVTM and CDR2 is ANQGSEA. Written as DNA, the CDR3 is TGCAGCGTTGAGCTGCCGACAGGGGACACTGAAGCTTTCTTT. Translated, it gives CSVELPTGDTEAFF.

The chain joins TRBV5-1 to TRBJ2-1, with D possibly being TRBD2 (6 bases). Germline loops: CDR1 SGHRS, CDR2 YFSETQ. V was cut by 5 bases and J by 4 bases, with 16 bases left in between. The CDR3 loop spans 15 amino acids. CDR3 loop: CASRGGAGNYNEQFF. The CDR3 DNA reads TGCGCCAGCAGGGGCGGGGCAGGGAATTACAATGAGCAGTTCTTC.

The table lists this clonotype with a few counts. The rearrangement links TRBV20-1 to TRBJ2-7, with D maybe TRBD1 (5 bases). This CDR3 has 13 residues. Trimming took off 2 bases at V and 1 base at J, with 9 bases between the two ends. CDR1 and CDR2 (germline): DFQATT, SNEGSKA (reference sequence). The CDR3 reads CSARKGRSYEQYF. The CDR3 bases are TGCAGTGCTAGAAAGGGGCGATCCTACGAGCAGTACTTC.

This clonotype was found a few times. The V and J genes are TRBV20-1 and TRBJ2-7; 9 bases map to TRBD1. The CDR3 has 15 amino acids. Germline V CDR1 and CDR2: DFQATT, SNEGSKA (reference sequence). V gave up 3 bases and J gave up 3 bases; unmatched junction bases: 9. CDR3 coding DNA: TGCAGTGCTAGGGAGGGGGGACAGGGAGGCTACGAGCAGTACTTC. Residues: CSAREGGQGGYEQYF.

This clonotype was seen a handful of times. The chain carries TRBV11-3 and TRBJ1-2; D is perhaps TRBD1 (5 bases). From germline, CDR1 is SGHNT and CDR2 YENEEA. This CDR3 is built from 16 residues. V lost 0 bases to trimming and J lost 6 bases, with 17 bases between them. CDR3 sequence (DNA): TGTGCCAGCAGCTTAGACCGACAGCTAAAACGGAATGGCTACACCTTC. It is translated as CASSLDRQLKRNGYTF.

This clonotype has ten or more counts. In nucleotides, the CDR3 is TGCGCCAGCAGCTTGGTTGCGACTAGCGGGCACAATGAGCAGTTCTTC. It codes for CASSLVATSGHNEQFF. The chain combines TRBV5-1 with TRBJ2-1; 10 bases align to TRBD2. CDR3 length equals 16 residues. V lost 0 bases and J lost 5; bases outside the gene matches: 5. Germline V gene sequence: CDR1 SGHRS, CDR2 YFSETQ.

J is TRBJ2-1 and V is TRBV7-9; a possible D gene is TRBD2 (6 bases). Germline values: CDR1 SEHNR, CDR2 FQNEAQ (reference sequence). The CDR3 consists of 13 residues. Trimming stripped 6 bases from V and 12 bases from J, with 18 bases between. CDR3: CASRLGTGTPQFF. The CDR3 nucleotides are TGTGCCAGCAGACTCGGTACCGGGACTCCGCAGTTCTTC.

J is TRBJ2-2 and V is TRBV12-3 or TRBV12-4; D might be TRBD1 (5 bases). Trimming shortened V by 3 bases and J by 3 bases, and 14 bases separated the two germline ends. The CDR3 sequence is 16 residues long. In nucleotides, the CDR3 is TGTGCCAGCAGTTTCAGGCAGGGTGACGACACCGGGGAGCTGTTTTTT. It yields the protein CASSFRQGDDTGELFF.

Only a few counts were recorded for this clonotype. The CDR3 sequence: CASSTAAPLRYGYTF. The CDR3 bases are TGTGCCAGCAGCACGGCGGCTCCCCTCCGGTACGGCTACACCTTC. The gene calls are TRBV21-1 and TRBJ1-2. TRBV21-1 is assigned pseudogene status. This CDR3 comprises 15 residues.

This clonotype was observed a few times. One end of the junction does not line up with germline, which may come from a read error. The J gene is TRBJ1-1, the V gene TRBV6-5; 7 positions match TRBD1. The CDR3 runs 11 residues. Looked up from germline, CDR1 is MNHEY and CDR2 is SVGAGI. The CDR3 coding sequence is TGCGCTACAGGGGCGAACACTGAAGCTTTCTTT. Translated: CATGANTEAFF.

The V and J genes are TRBV5-1 and TRBJ2-5, with a possible D match to TRBD1 (6 bases). In germline, CDR1 is SGHRS, CDR2 YFSETQ. This CDR3 contains 15 residues. Trimming took off 6 bases at V and 0 bases at J, with 15 bases between the two ends. CDR3 amino acids: CASTNPQGYQETQYF. The CDR3 DNA follows: TGCGCCAGCACCAACCCACAGGGTTACCAAGAGACCCAGTACTTC. The whole variable domain, remainder taken from reference TRBV5-1 and TRBJ2-5, is KAGVTQTPRYLIKTRGQQVTLSCSPISGHRSVSWYQQTPGQGLQFLFEYFSETQRNKGNFPGRFSGRQFSNSRSEMNVSTLELGDSALYLCASTNPQGYQETQYFGPGTRLLVL.

This clonotype was seen ten or more times. V is TRBV20-1 and J is TRBJ2-7, with unresolved D. In germline, CDR1 is DFQATT, CDR2 SNEGSKA (reference sequence). V was clipped by 1 base and J by 5 bases, with 12 bases between them. This CDR3 region has 13 residues. The chain's CDR3 is CSARGGDFNEQYF. CDR3 in DNA: TGCAGTGCTAGAGGAGGAGATTTTAACGAGCAGTACTTC.

This clonotype was found many times. The chain links TRBV10-3 to TRBJ1-4; tentatively, D is TRBD1 (5 bases). Trimming pared 3 bases from V and 9 bases from J, leaving 20 bases between. Germline loops: CDR1 ENHRY, CDR2 SYGVKD. This CDR3 region has 16 residues. The CDR3 DNA sequence: TGTGCCATCAGTGAAGGGTCAGGGTATAACATCCAAAAACTGTTTTTT. This sequence encodes CAISEGSGYNIQKLFF.

This chain uses TRBV6-1 with TRBJ2-2; unclear D gene. Germline V gene sequence: CDR1 MNHNS, CDR2 SASEGT. The length of the CDR3 is 16 residues. V shed 6 bases and J shed 0 bases, with 14 bases lying between them. The CDR3 bases are TGTGCCAGCAGGACCCGACATTACCCGAACACCGGGGAGCTGTTTTTT. As protein: CASRTRHYPNTGELFF.

V usage is TRBV5-1 and J usage is TRBJ2-5; D uncertain. The CDR3 is 11 residues long. CDR1 and CDR2 from the germline V gene are SGHRS and YFSETQ. V lost 8 bases and J 5 bases, leaving 10 bases between the germline ends. CDR3 DNA: TGCGCCAGTCGCGACGAGGAGACCCAGTACTTC. It translates to CASRDEETQYF.

V gene TRBV10-3 combines with J gene TRBJ1-2, with D possibly TRBD1 on 6 matching bases. CDR1 is ENHRY and CDR2 is SYGVKD in the germline V gene. CDR3 size: 14 residues. V was shortened by 5 bases and J by 1 base, with 11 bases between the two germline ends. Here the CDR3 DNA reads TGTGCCATCAGTTACCCGGACAGTAACTATGGCTACACCTTC. Translating it yields CAISYPDSNYGYTF.

The chain links TRBV3-1 to TRBJ2-7, with TRBD2 matching over 13 bases. The V segment lost 4 bases and the J segment 4 bases; nucleotides outside the gene matches: 10. Germline CDR1 and CDR2: LGHDT and YNNKEL (reference sequence). The CDR3 loop spans 17 amino acids. The DNA of the CDR3 is TGTGCCAGCAGCCGATCGGGACTAGCGGGAAATTCGTACGAGCAGTACTTC. It specifies CASSRSGLAGNSYEQYF.

The CDR3 loop reads CAISARRVGNYEQYF. The CDR3 DNA is TGTGCCATCAGTGCGAGGAGGGTCGGGAACTACGAGCAGTACTTC. V is TRBV10-3 and J is TRBJ2-7, with D perhaps matching TRBD2 (6 bases). The CDR3 runs to 15 residues. Deletions cut 4 bases from V and 3 bases from J, with 16 bases between. CDR1 ENHRY and CDR2 SYGVKD come from the germline V gene.

This clonotype was picked up a small number of times. This chain connects TRBV5-8 to TRBJ1-1; 8 bases fit TRBD1. Germline trimming cut 4 bases from V and 3 bases from J; bases unmatched to any gene: 8. CDR1 is SGHTS, CDR2 YDEGEE, per germline. The CDR3 sequence is 15 residues long. As DNA, the CDR3 is TGTGCCAGCAGCAAAGGACAGGGCGGCTACACTGAAGCTTTCTTT. Amino acid sequence: CASSKGQGGYTEAFF.

The sample holds many counts of this clonotype. The rearrangement uses TRBV9 and TRBJ1-2; D gene unclear. V gave up 7 bases and J gave up 1 base, with 17 bases separating them. Germline V gives CDR1 SGDLS, CDR2 YYNGEE. The CDR3 length is 15 residues. Written as DNA, the CDR3 is TGTGCCAGCGGGCAGAGGTCCGGTCTTAACTATGGCTACACCTTC. Amino acid sequence: CASGQRSGLNYGYTF.

This clonotype came up many times. V gene TRBV12-3 or TRBV12-4 combines with J gene TRBJ1-2, with D tentatively TRBD1 (5 bases). CDR3 size: 16 residues. The V gene lost 4 bases and the J gene lost 3 bases, with 18 bases spanning the gap. The CDR3 bases are TGTGCCAGCAGTTCACTACGACAGCCGCGGGACTATGGCTACACCTTC. Translated: CASSSLRQPRDYGYTF.

The V and J genes are TRBV4-3 and TRBJ2-5; 11 nucleotides agree with TRBD2. In germline, CDR1 is LGHNA, CDR2 YSLEER. The CDR3 covers 15 residues. J lost 5 bases, V lost 1 base, and 3 bases had no gene match. The CDR3 DNA reads as TGCGCCAGCAGCCAAGTGGCTAGCGGGAGGGAGACCCAGTACTTC. As protein: CASSQVASGRETQYF.

The rearrangement joins TRBV5-1 to TRBJ2-1, with 11 bases identical to TRBD2. There are 14 residues in the CDR3. CDR1 and CDR2 (germline): SGHRS, YFSETQ. V lost 4 bases to trimming and J lost 7 bases; unmatched junction nucleotides: 4. In nucleotides, the CDR3 is TGCGCCAGCAGCCCACTAGCGGGGGATAATGAGCAGTTCTTC. It codes for CASSPLAGDNEQFF.

This clonotype has at least ten counts. The rearrangement joins TRBV6-5 to TRBJ2-3, with D perhaps TRBD2 (5 bases). This CDR3 region has 18 residues. V was pared by 0 bases and J by 4 bases, with 20 bases between. Germline V lookup: CDR1 MNHEY, CDR2 SVGAGI. CDR3 region: CASSYSSGNRARADTQYF. The CDR3 DNA sequence: TGTGCCAGCAGTTACTCGAGTGGGAACAGAGCGAGGGCAGATACGCAGTATTTT.